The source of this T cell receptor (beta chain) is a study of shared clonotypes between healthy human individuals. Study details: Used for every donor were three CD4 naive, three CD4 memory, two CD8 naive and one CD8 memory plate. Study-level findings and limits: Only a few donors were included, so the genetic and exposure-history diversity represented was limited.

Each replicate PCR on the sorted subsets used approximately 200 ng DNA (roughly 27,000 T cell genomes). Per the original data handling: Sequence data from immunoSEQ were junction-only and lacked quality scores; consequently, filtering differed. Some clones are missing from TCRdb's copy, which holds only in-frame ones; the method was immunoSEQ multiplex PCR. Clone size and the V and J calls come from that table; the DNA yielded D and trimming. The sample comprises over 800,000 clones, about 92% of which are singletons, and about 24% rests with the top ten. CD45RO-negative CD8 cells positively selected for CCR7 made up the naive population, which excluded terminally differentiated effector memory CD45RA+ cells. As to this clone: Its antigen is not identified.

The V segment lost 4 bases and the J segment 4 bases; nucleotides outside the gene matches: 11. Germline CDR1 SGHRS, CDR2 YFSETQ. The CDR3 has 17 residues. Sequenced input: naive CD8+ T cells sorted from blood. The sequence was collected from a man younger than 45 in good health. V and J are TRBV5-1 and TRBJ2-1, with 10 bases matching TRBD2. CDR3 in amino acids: CASSKKRTSGIYNEQFF. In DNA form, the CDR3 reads TGCGCCAGCAGCAAGAAGCGGACTAGCGGTATTTACAATGAGCAGTTCTTC.